This TCR beta chain was found in a study of blood T cell repertoires in COVID-19. Sequenced by immunoSEQ multiplex PCR; TCRdb stores in-frame clones only, minus some. The sample includes over 150,000 clones, around 84% of them seen just once. Clinical history reported by participants formed the basis on which cohorts were assigned. This clone was seen at least ten times. The specimen was PBMCs or T cells enriched from blood (not recorded which). The TCR was taken from a man in his fifties who had recovered from COVID-19.

CDR3 region: CASSDSSRGPEQFF. CDR3 sequence (DNA): TGTGCCAGCAGTGACTCTTCCCGCGGCCCAGAGCAGTTCTTC. V and J are TRBV6-4 and TRBJ2-1; D is ambiguous. The CDR3 consists of 14 residues. Germline V lookup: CDR1 MRHNA, CDR2 SNTAGT. Deletions cut 0 bases from V and 10 bases from J, with 13 bases between.